These T cell receptor beta chains were read from a single sample in a study of blood T cell repertoires in COVID-19. Produced via immunoSEQ multiplex PCR; TCRdb's table is partial and in-frame only. This table holds a few hundred thousand clones, nearly 90% found once. Material for sequencing was peripheral blood. Every receptor here comes from a woman aged 40 to 49 with COVID-19, enrolled during active disease. CDR3s include the opening cysteine and the closing phenylalanine or tryptophan. Each record gives: J gene, clone size, D gene, V gene, CDR3 protein. A D gene is named only where the DNA matches it firmly. Where a row states a size, it is once, few, many or the class of an expanded clone; other rows omit it.

j_gene: TRBJ1-2; abundance: .; d_gene: .; v_gene: TRBV15; CDR3aa: CATSREGGDRGGYTF
j_gene: TRBJ1-1; abundance: .; d_gene: .; v_gene: TRBV5-1; CDR3aa: CASGGQPNTEAFF
j_gene: TRBJ1-2; abundance: .; d_gene: .; v_gene: TRBV20-1; CDR3aa: CSASAGVGYTF
j_gene: TRBJ2-3; abundance: .; d_gene: .; v_gene: TRBV19; CDR3aa: CASSNRDTQYF
j_gene: TRBJ2-7; abundance: once; d_gene: TRBD1; v_gene: TRBV13; CDR3aa: CASSQRSGTGRYEQYF
j_gene: TRBJ1-6; abundance: .; d_gene: .; v_gene: TRBV5-1; CDR3aa: CASSLDGNSPLHF
j_gene: TRBJ1-5; abundance: .; d_gene: .; v_gene: TRBV6-2/TRBV6-3; CDR3aa: CASSYSTVNQPQHF
j_gene: TRBJ2-4; abundance: .; d_gene: .; v_gene: TRBV9; CDR3aa: CASSVGGPKNIQYF
j_gene: TRBJ2-1; abundance: .; d_gene: .; v_gene: TRBV6-5; CDR3aa: CASRETLATMQFF
j_gene: TRBJ1-5; abundance: .; d_gene: .; v_gene: TRBV4-3; CDR3aa: CASSQGYNRANQPQHF
j_gene: TRBJ1-6; abundance: once; d_gene: TRBD1; v_gene: TRBV18; CDR3aa: CASSRTVGQGATPLHF
j_gene: TRBJ2-5; abundance: .; d_gene: TRBD1; v_gene: TRBV18; CDR3aa: CASSPRDRVQETQYF